This T cell receptor beta chain was documented in a study of T cell changes during pregnancy in multiple sclerosis (dated by TCRdb to the late 2010s). At the level of the whole study: Changes in the T cell repertoire over the course of pregnancy were examined in this study in women with multiple sclerosis.

At the junction V is shortened by 6 bases and J by 8 bases; bases outside the gene matches: 7. Its CDR3 holds 14 amino acids, cysteine through phenylalanine. Only the CDR3 DNA stays, 42 bases, in frame from base 1. The CDR1 and CDR2 encoded by the germline V gene are MNHEY and SVGAGI. Library creation used the immunoSEQ multiplex PCR assay. TCRdb stores this immuneACCESS table with in-frame sequences only. Part of the clones is absent; in the studies checked, under half of the shortfall reflects unresolved V genes, and no reason is known for the rest. A total of about 24,000 clones appear in this sample, 75% to 90% of them only once. Jointly, the top ten make up about 8% of the sample. On this clone itself: Which antigen it targets is not known. No base quality information exists; no much larger clone differs at one position.

Recombination connected TRBV6-5 to TRBJ1-4; TRBD1 lines up with 9 middle nucleotides. The TCR originated in a female donor in good health, enrolled as a control in a pregnancy study. The specimen comprised CD8+ T cells from peripheral blood mononuclear cells, sampled in the first trimester of pregnancy. The CDR3 loop reads CASSETGGAEKLFF. The nucleotides read TGTGCCAGCAGCGAAACAGGGGGCGCCGAAAAACTGTTTTTT.